These 14 T cell receptor beta chains came from one sample sequenced in a study of blood T cell repertoires in COVID-19. Assay used: immunoSEQ multiplex PCR; TCRdb lists only in-frame clones, some missing. Seen here are under 350,000 clones, 89% observed once, and the top ten hold approximately 2%. The sequencing sample was made of PBMCs or T cells enriched from blood (not recorded which). Receptors originate from a woman aged 60-75 years who had recovered from COVID-19.

This chain links TRBV30 with TRBJ1-1; D may be TRBD1 (5 bases). There are 14 residues in the CDR3. Germline CDR1 GTSNPN, CDR2 SVGIG (reference sequence). The V end was cut by 4 bases, the J end by 0 bases, with 12 bases between. CDR3 in amino acids: CAWNLLQVNTEAFF. DNA of the CDR3: TGTGCCTGGAACCTTTTACAGGTGAACACTGAAGCTTTCTTT.

This chain joins TRBV25-1 and TRBJ2-5; 9 nucleotides agree with TRBD1. The CDR3 is made up of 14 amino acids. J lost 0 bases, V lost 6 bases, and 2 bases had no gene match. CDR1 MGHDK and CDR2 SYGVNS come from the germline V gene. The CDR3, as DNA: TGTGCCAGCAGGGGGACAGGGTACCAAGAGACCCAGTACTTC. Its protein product is CASRGTGYQETQYF.

The V gene is TRBV7-9, the J gene TRBJ1-6, with 7 bases aligning to TRBD1. This CDR3 contains 15 residues. Trimming took 6 bases from V and 7 from J; bases not matched to a gene: 9. Looked up from germline, CDR1 is SEHNR and CDR2 is FQNEAQ (reference sequence). Here the CDR3 DNA reads TGTGCCAGCAGACAGGGTGGGACAGAAAATTCACCCCTCCACTTT. Translating gives CASRQGGTENSPLHF.

This clone was detected only once. V usage is TRBV11-3 and J usage is TRBJ1-2; D not resolved. The V gene lost 7 bases and the J gene lost 5 bases, with 14 bases spanning the gap. The CDR3 loop spans 13 amino acids. The germline V gene encodes CDR1 SGHNT and CDR2 YENEEA. In DNA form, the CDR3 reads TGTGCCAGCATCCTAGGTAGAGTATATGGCTACACCTTC. Protein: CASILGRVYGYTF.

This rearrangement joins TRBV7-2 to TRBJ2-3; 16 bases fit TRBD2. This CDR3 has 18 amino acids. Germline assignment: CDR1 SGHTA and CDR2 FQGNSA. V lost 5 bases to trimming and J lost 0 bases; unmatched junction nucleotides: 5. The chain's CDR3 is CASSPPGLAGGSTDTQYF. CDR3 nucleotide sequence: TGTGCCAGCAGCCCACCGGGACTAGCGGGGGGGAGCACAGATACGCAGTATTTT. Combining the CDR3 with reference TRBV7-2 and TRBJ2-3 gives the whole variable domain GAGVSQSPSNKVTEKGKDVELRCDPISGHTALYWYRQSLGQGLEFLIYFQGNSAPDKSGLPSDRFSAERTGGSVSTLTIQRTQQEDSAVYLCASSPPGLAGGSTDTQYFGPGTRLTVL.

The chain couples TRBV9 to TRBJ2-4; no firm D call. The CDR3 has 13 amino acids. Germline V CDR1 and CDR2: SGDLS, YYNGEE. V lost 0 bases and J 7 bases, leaving 8 bases between the germline ends. CDR3 in amino acids: CASSVDGWNIQYF. CDR3 sequence (DNA): TGTGCCAGCAGCGTAGACGGGTGGAACATTCAGTACTTC.

The chain carries TRBV6-5 and TRBJ1-6, with D hard to call. Germline CDR1 MNHEY, CDR2 SVGAGI. V lost 1 base and J lost 1, with 8 bases in between. The CDR3 sequence is 16 residues long. The CDR3 spells CASSYFPQSYNSPLHF. CDR3 coding DNA: TGTGCCAGCAGTTACTTCCCCCAGTCCTATAATTCACCCCTCCACTTT.

The rearrangement uses TRBV7-9 and TRBJ1-1; D unresolved. There are 15 residues in the CDR3. Trimming shortened V by 3 bases and J by 1 base, and 12 bases separated the two germline ends. Germline V gene lookup returns CDR1 SEHNR and CDR2 FQNEAQ (reference sequence). The CDR3 reads CASSFLFSRNTEAFF. The CDR3 region has the DNA TGTGCCAGCAGCTTCCTATTTTCGAGGAACACTGAAGCTTTCTTT.

This chain connects TRBV28 to TRBJ1-5; 8 positions match TRBD1. Germline values: CDR1 MDHEN, CDR2 SYDVKM. After removal of 5 bases from V and 0 bases from J, the junction contained 3 bases not matched to a gene. The CDR3 has 15 residues. CDR3 in amino acids: CASSRTGTSNQPQHF. CDR3 nucleotide sequence: TGTGCCAGCAGTCGGACAGGGACTAGCAATCAGCCCCAGCATTTT.

This rearrangement joins TRBV3-1 (or the pseudogene TRBV3-2) to TRBJ2-3, with 9 bases that match TRBD1. With V trimmed by 0 bases and J by 14 bases, 6 bases remained unmatched. The germline CDR1 and CDR2 sequences are LGHDT and YNNKEL (reference sequence). The CDR3 has 13 amino acids. The CDR3 DNA reads as TGTGCCAGCAGCCAAGATGGGACAGGGCCTGGGTATTTT. Its protein product is CASSQDGTGPGYF.

The chain has TRBV6-5 and TRBJ1-1, with D possibly being TRBD1 (5 bases). Germline V CDR1 and CDR2: MNHEY, SVGAGI. There are 12 residues in the CDR3. The ends were cut back, 7 bases at V and 8 bases at J, with 14 bases in the middle. The CDR3 nucleotides read TGTGCCAGCATCCCATGGGGCAAGGAAGCTTTCTTT. Protein sequence: CASIPWGKEAFF.

This chain links TRBV5-1 with TRBJ2-2, with 10 bases aligning to TRBD2. The CDR3 is 16 residues long. In germline, CDR1 is SGHRS, CDR2 YFSETQ. After removal of 6 bases from V and 6 bases from J, the junction contained 11 bases not matched to a gene. CDR3 amino acids: CASTFSGTSDAGELFF. CDR3 nucleotides: TGCGCCAGCACGTTTTCCGGGACTAGCGACGCCGGGGAGCTGTTTTTT.

The chain combines TRBV29-1 with TRBJ1-1; D gene unclear. Germline CDR1 reads SQVTM; CDR2 reads ANQGSEA. The CDR3 totals 12 residues. Trimming removed 6 bases at V and 2 bases at J, with 10 bases between. The chain's CDR3 is CSVALTNTEAFF. The CDR3 coding sequence is TGCAGCGTCGCTTTGACAAACACTGAAGCTTTCTTT.

This clone has only one observation. The genes are TRBV3-1 (or the pseudogene TRBV3-2) and TRBJ2-1; maybe TRBD2 (6 bases). Trimming removed 3 bases from V and 10 bases from J, with 13 bases in between. Germline V gives CDR1 LGHDT, CDR2 YNNKEL (reference sequence). CDR3 length: 13 residues. As DNA, the CDR3 is TGTGCCAGCAGCCACCTAGCGCCGGGGGAGCAGTTCTTC. This encodes CASSHLAPGEQFF.